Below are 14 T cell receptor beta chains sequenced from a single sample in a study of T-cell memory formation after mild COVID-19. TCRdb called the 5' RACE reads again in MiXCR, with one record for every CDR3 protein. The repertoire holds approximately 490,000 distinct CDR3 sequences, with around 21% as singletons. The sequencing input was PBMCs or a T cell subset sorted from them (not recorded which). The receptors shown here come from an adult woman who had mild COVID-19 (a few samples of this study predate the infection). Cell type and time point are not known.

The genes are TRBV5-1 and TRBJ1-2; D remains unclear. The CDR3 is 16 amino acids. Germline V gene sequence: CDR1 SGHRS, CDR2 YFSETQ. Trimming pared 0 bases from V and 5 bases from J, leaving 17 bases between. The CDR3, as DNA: TGCGCCAGCAGCTTGGGACCGGGTTTGGAGGGTTATGGCTACACCTTC. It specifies CASSLGPGLEGYGYTF.

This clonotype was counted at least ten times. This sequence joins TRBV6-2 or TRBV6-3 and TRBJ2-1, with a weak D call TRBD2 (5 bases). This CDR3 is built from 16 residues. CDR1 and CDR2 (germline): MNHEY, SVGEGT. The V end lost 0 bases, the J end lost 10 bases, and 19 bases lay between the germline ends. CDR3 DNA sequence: TGTGCCAGCAGTTACTCGCTTAGCGTCCGAGGGAAAGAGCAGTTCTTC. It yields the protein CASSYSLSVRGKEQFF.

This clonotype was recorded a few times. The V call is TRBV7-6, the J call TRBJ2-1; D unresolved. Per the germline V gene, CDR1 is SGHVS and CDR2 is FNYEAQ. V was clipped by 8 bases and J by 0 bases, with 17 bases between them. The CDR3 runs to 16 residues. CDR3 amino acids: CASAVDVPSSYNEQFF. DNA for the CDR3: TGTGCCAGCGCAGTTGATGTTCCGAGCTCCTACAATGAGCAGTTCTTC.

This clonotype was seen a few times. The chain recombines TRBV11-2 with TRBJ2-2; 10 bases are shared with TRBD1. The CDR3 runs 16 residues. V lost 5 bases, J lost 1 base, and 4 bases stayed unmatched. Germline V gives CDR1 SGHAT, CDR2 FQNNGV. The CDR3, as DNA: TGTGCCAGCAGCCCCTGGACAGGGGGGAACACCGGGGAGCTGTTTTTT. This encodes CASSPWTGGNTGELFF.

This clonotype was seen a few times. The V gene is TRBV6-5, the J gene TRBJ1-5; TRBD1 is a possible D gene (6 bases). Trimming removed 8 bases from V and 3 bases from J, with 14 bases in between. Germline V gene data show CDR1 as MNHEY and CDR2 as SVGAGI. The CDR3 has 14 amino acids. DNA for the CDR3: TGTGCCAGCGCAGATACAGGGATCAATCAGCCCCAGCATTTT. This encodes CASADTGINQPQHF.

The CDR3 region has the DNA TGTGCCAGCAGCCAAGACGGACTAAAAATGTCTTCAACTAATGAAAAACTGTTTTTT. Its translation: CASSQDGLKMSSTNEKLFF. The chain couples TRBV4-2 to TRBJ1-4; D unresolved. V dropped 0 bases and J dropped 0 bases, with 17 bases sitting between them. Germline loops: CDR1 LGHNA, CDR2 YNFKEQ. This CDR3 is built from 19 residues.

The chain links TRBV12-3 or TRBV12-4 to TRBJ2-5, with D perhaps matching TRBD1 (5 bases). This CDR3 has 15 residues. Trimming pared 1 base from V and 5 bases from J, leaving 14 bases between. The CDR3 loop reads CASSLVQGGLETQYF. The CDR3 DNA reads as TGTGCCAGCAGTTTAGTCCAGGGTGGGCTGGAGACCCAGTACTTC.

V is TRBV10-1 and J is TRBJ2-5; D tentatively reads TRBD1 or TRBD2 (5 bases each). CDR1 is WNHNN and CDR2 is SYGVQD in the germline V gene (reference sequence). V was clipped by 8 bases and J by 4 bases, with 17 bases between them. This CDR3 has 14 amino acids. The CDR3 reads CASQLPGTRETQYF. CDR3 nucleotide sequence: TGCGCCAGCCAACTCCCCGGGACCCGAGAGACCCAGTACTTC.

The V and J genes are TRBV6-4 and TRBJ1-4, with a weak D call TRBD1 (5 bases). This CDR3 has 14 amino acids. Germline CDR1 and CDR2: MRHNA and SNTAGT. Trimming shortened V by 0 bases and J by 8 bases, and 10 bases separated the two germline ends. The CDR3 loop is CASSDSQGSEKLFF. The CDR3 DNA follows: TGTGCCAGCAGTGACTCGCAGGGATCGGAAAAACTGTTTTTT.

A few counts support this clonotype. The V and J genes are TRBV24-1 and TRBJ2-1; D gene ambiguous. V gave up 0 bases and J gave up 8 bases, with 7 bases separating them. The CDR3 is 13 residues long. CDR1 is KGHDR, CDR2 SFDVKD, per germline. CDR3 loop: CATSDLVGDEQFF. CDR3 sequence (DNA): TGTGCCACCAGTGATTTGGTGGGCGATGAGCAGTTCTTC.

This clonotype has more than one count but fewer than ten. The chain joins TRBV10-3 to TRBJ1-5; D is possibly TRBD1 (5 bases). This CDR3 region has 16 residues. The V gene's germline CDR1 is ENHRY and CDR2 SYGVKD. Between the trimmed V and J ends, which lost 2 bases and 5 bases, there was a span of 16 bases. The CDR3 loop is CAISEDRPGPHQPQHF. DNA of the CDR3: TGTGCCATCAGTGAGGACAGACCTGGCCCTCATCAGCCCCAGCATTTT.

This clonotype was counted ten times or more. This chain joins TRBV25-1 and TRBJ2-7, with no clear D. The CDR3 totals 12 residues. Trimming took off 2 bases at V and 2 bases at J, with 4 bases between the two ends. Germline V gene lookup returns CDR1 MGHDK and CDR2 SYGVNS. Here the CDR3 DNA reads TGTGCCAGCAGTGAACAGGCCTACGAGCAGTACTTC. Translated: CASSEQAYEQYF.

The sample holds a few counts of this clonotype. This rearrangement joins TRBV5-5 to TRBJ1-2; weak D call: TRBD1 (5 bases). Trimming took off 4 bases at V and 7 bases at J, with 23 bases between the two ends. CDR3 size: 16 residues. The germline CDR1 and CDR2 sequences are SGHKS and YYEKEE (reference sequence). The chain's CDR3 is CASSPGMGRRESGYTF. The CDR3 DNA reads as TGTGCCAGCAGCCCGGGGATGGGACGGCGCGAGAGTGGCTACACCTTC.

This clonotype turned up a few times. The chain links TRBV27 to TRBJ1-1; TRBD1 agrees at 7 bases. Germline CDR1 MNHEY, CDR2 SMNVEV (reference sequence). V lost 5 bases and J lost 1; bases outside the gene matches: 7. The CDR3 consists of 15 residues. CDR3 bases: TGTGCCAGCAGTAAACAGGGGCTCCAGAACACTGAAGCTTTCTTT. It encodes CASSKQGLQNTEAFF.